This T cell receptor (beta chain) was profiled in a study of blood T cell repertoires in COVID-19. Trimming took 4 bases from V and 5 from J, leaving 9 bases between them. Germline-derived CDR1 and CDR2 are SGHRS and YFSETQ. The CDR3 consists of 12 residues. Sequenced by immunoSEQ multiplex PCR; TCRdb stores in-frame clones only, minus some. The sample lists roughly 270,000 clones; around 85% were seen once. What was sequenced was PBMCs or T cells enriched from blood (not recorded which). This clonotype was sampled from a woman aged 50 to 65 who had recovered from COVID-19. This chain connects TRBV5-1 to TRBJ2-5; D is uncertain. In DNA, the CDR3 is TGCGCCAGCAGCCCTGGAGTGGAGACCCAGTACTTC. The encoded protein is CASSPGVETQYF.